What follows are 2 T cell receptor beta chains derived from one specimen sequenced in a study of identical twins. From the 5' RACE reads, TCRdb called clonotypes with MiXCR, one entry per CDR3 protein. The sample includes more than 400,000 distinct CDR3 sequences, around 15% of them seen just once. The sample also formed part of further work on yellow fever vaccine responses in identical twins.

Sequencing input: CD4+ T cells sorted from blood. These receptor sequences come from a woman in her late teens or twenties in good health.

This chain joins TRBV5-1 and TRBJ2-1, with TRBD2 matching over 10 bases. The CDR3 loop spans 20 amino acids. CDR1 and CDR2 from the germline V gene are SGHRS and YFSETQ. The J segment lost 0 bases and the V segment lost 4 bases, leaving 16 bases of the junction unmatched. The CDR3 sequence is CASSQDLAGGPPSSYNEQFF. CDR3 nucleotide sequence: TGCGCCAGCAGCCAGGACTTAGCGGGGGGCCCCCCGAGCTCCTACAATGAGCAGTTCTTC.

Turning to this clonotype: One end of the junction varies from germline; a read error may be responsible. The chain carries TRBV5-1 and TRBJ1-2, with D perhaps TRBD1 (5 bases). CDR3 size: 13 residues. In germline, CDR1 is SGHRS, CDR2 YFSETQ. The CDR3 DNA reads TGCGCCAGCAATGGACACCCTGAGGGGAAAGTCTTCTTC. Translated: CASNGHPEGKVFF.